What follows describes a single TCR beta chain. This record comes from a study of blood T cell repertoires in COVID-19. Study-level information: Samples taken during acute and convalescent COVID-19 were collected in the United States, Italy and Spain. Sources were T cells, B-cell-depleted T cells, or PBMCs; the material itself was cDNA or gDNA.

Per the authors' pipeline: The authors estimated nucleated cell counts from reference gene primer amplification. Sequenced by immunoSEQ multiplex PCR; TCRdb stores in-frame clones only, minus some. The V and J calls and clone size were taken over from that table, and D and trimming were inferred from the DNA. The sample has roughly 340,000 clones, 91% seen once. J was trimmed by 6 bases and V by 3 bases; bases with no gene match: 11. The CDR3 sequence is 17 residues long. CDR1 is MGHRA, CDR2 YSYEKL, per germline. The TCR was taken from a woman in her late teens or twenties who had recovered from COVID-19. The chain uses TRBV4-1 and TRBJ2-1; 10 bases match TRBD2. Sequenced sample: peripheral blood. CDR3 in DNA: TGCGCCAGCAGCCACAAGCCCCTAGCGGGAGCCTCCAATGAGCAGTTCTTC. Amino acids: CASSHKPLAGASNEQFF.